What follows are 16 T cell receptor beta chains derived from one specimen sequenced in a study of blood T cell repertoires in COVID-19. Only in-frame clones appear in the TCRdb table, and some are missing; sequencing was by immunoSEQ multiplex PCR. The sample has 95,000 to 150,000 clones; around three quarters are singletons. Sequencing was carried out using peripheral blood. These receptors were taken from a man in his sixties with active or convalescent COVID-19.

This clone was counted a single time. V and J are TRBV30 and TRBJ2-7; 7 positions agree with TRBD1. Germline-derived CDR1 and CDR2 are GTSNPN and SVGIG (reference sequence). This CDR3 spans 13 amino acids. Unmatched junction bases numbered 6, after V lost 0 bases and J lost 7 bases. CDR3 in DNA: TGTGCCTGGAGTGTGTACAGGGGTCAAGAGCAGTACTTC. This encodes CAWSVYRGQEQYF.

This chain uses TRBV7-2 with TRBJ2-5; D gene ambiguous. Looked up from germline, CDR1 is SGHTA and CDR2 is FQGNSA. The CDR3 has 12 residues. V lost 5 bases to trimming and J lost 2 bases, with 6 bases between them. The CDR3 coding sequence is TGTGCCAGCAGCAGGAGACAAGAGACCCAGTACTTC. Its protein is CASSRRQETQYF.

The table lists this clone with a few counts. The chain uses TRBV4-2 and TRBJ2-1, with 9 bases lining up with TRBD2. This CDR3 has 20 residues. With 0 bases clipped from V and 5 bases from J, the junction kept 17 bases outside the gene matches. Germline V CDR1 and CDR2: LGHNA, YNFKEQ. In DNA form, the CDR3 reads TGTGCCAGCAGCCAAGACAGGGCGGGAGGGCCCCAATACTTTGACAATGAGCAGTTCTTC. Translating gives CASSQDRAGGPQYFDNEQFF.

The rearrangement joins TRBV4-2 to TRBJ2-1; TRBD2 matches 14 bases. There are 17 residues in the CDR3. Losses at the gene ends were 1 base for V and 8 bases for J; bases not matched to a gene: 7. Germline lookup yields CDR1 LGHNA and CDR2 YNFKEQ. CDR3 bases: TGTGCCAGCAGCCAAGTGACTAGCGGGAGGGCTGTCGATGAGCAGTTCTTC. Amino acid sequence: CASSQVTSGRAVDEQFF.

This CDR3 is CATSVQGEETQYF. CDR3 nucleotides: TGTGCCACCAGTGTACAGGGGGAAGAGACCCAGTACTTC. J is TRBJ2-5 and V is TRBV24-1; TRBD1 agrees at 8 bases. CDR1 and CDR2 (germline): KGHDR, SFDVKD. This CDR3 contains 13 residues. V shed 5 bases, J shed 3 bases, and the junction held 1 base outside the gene matches.

The CDR3 DNA reads TGTGCCAGCAGCGCCGGACTAGCGGGAAATGAGCAGTTCTTC. Translating gives CASSAGLAGNEQFF. This chain connects TRBV9 to TRBJ2-1, with 12 nucleotides matching TRBD2. V lost 3 bases, J lost 7 bases, and 2 bases stayed unmatched. The germline V gene has CDR1 SGDLS and CDR2 YYNGEE. This CDR3 is built from 14 residues.

J is TRBJ1-5 and V is TRBV19; D not resolved. CDR1 is LNHDA, CDR2 SQIVND, per germline (reference sequence). With 1 base removed from V and 2 bases from J, the gap between germline ends came to 12 bases. There are 16 residues in the CDR3. In nucleotides, the CDR3 is TGTGCCAGTAGTATAGTAGAGATTACAGGCAATCAGCCCCAGCATTTT. This sequence encodes CASSIVEITGNQPQHF. Filled out from reference TRBV19 and TRBJ1-5, the complete variable domain reads DGGITQSPKYLFRKEGQNVTLSCEQNLNHDAMYWYRQDPGQGLRLIYYSQIVNDFQKGDIAEGYSVSREKKESFPLTVTSAQKNPTAFYLCASSIVEITGNQPQHFGDGTRLSIL.

The genes are TRBV9 and TRBJ2-3; D gene uncertain. V was cut by 4 bases and J by 2 bases, with 5 bases left in between. Germline lookup yields CDR1 SGDLS and CDR2 YYNGEE. The CDR3 sequence is 12 residues long. The CDR3 spells CASSLITDTQYF. CDR3 nucleotide sequence: TGTGCCAGCAGCCTTATCACAGATACGCAGTATTTT.

The V gene is TRBV11-1, the J gene TRBJ2-3; the D gene is possibly TRBD1 (5 bases). In germline, CDR1 is SGHAT, CDR2 FQDESV (reference sequence). The CDR3 length is 16 residues. V lost 2 bases to trimming and J lost 1 base, with 13 bases between them. CDR3 in DNA: TGTGCCAGCAGCTTAAAGGGGTCGATAGGCACAGATACGCAGTATTTT. Translating it yields CASSLKGSIGTDTQYF.

The gene calls are TRBV7-2 and TRBJ2-3; 7 bases are a match to TRBD2. CDR3 length equals 14 residues. Trimming removed 3 bases from V and 8 bases from J; junction bases left unmatched: 8. Looked up from germline, CDR1 is SGHTA and CDR2 is FQGNSA. CDR3 in amino acids: CASSFGTTGGTQYF. The DNA of the CDR3 is TGTGCCAGCAGCTTCGGGACTACTGGGGGTACGCAGTATTTT.

The CDR3 protein is CASSSTTSPNTGELFF. CDR3 bases: TGTGCCAGTAGTTCAACGACTAGCCCGAACACCGGGGAGCTGTTTTTT. The genes are TRBV19 and TRBJ2-2, with 7 nucleotides matching TRBD2. This CDR3 spans 16 amino acids. The V gene end was trimmed by 5 bases and the J gene end by 0 bases; junction bases not matched to a gene: 6. The V gene's germline CDR1 is LNHDA and CDR2 SQIVND (reference sequence).

This chain links TRBV7-2 with TRBJ2-1; the match to TRBD1 covers 10 bases. The trim removed 7 bases at V and 2 bases at J, leaving 14 bases unmatched. The CDR3 runs 18 residues. Per germline, CDR1 SGHTA and CDR2 FQGNSA. The CDR3 loop reads CASTDRGQGGRTYNEQFF. CDR3 DNA sequence: TGTGCCAGCACCGACAGGGGGCAAGGCGGGAGGACCTACAATGAGCAGTTCTTC.

The chain is built from TRBV5-3 and TRBJ2-7; no firm D call. TRBV5-3 is marked as an open reading frame, function uncertain. The CDR3 runs 12 residues. V was cut by 5 bases and J by 7 bases, with 13 bases left in between. CDR3 DNA: TGTGCCAGAAGGCTCCCCCCTATTGAGCAGTACTTC. As protein: CARRLPPIEQYF.

CDR3 in amino acids: CSASGQGALLGYTF. CDR3 nucleotide sequence: TGCAGTGCTAGTGGGCAGGGGGCTTTGTTAGGCTACACCTTC. The chain employs TRBV20-1 and TRBJ1-2, with TRBD1 matching 8 bases. V was clipped by 3 bases and J by 8 bases; unmatched bases: 11. The CDR3 runs to 14 residues. The germline V gene encodes CDR1 DFQATT and CDR2 SNEGSKA (reference sequence).

The rearrangement links TRBV5-1 to TRBJ2-3, with 7 bases identical to TRBD2. Germline V gives CDR1 SGHRS, CDR2 YFSETQ. V lost 1 base, J lost 4 bases, and 6 bases stayed unmatched. This CDR3 is built from 15 residues. The CDR3 bases are TGCGCCAGCAGCTTGCCAGCGGGGCTCGCAGATACGCAGTATTTT. The encoded protein is CASSLPAGLADTQYF.

The V gene is TRBV5-1, the J gene TRBJ2-7; 9 bases agree with TRBD2. The CDR3 sequence is 15 residues long. V lost 0 bases and J lost 3; bases outside the gene matches: 4. Germline CDR1 is SGHRS and CDR2 is YFSETQ. The CDR3 reads CASSLELAGYYEQYF. The CDR3 DNA is TGCGCCAGCAGCTTGGAGCTAGCGGGGTACTACGAGCAGTACTTC.